This T cell receptor beta chain derives from a study of OX40 agonist ivuxolimab in advanced cancers. Overall study: Every 2 weeks, patients got intravenous ivuxolimab at one of six dose levels (0.01-10 mg/kg).

A remark on this clone: Other nucleotide sequences in the sample specify the same CDR3.

Only in-frame clones appear in the TCRdb table, and some are missing; sequencing was by immunoSEQ multiplex PCR. This table holds around 120,000 clones, more than 80% found once. There are 13 residues in the CDR3. Germline CDR1 reads SGHDT; CDR2 reads YYEEEE. The V end lost 0 bases, the J end lost 5 bases, and 8 bases lay between the germline ends. The clonotype originates from an adult with an advanced solid tumor such as melanoma, head and neck, liver or kidney cancer. The chain links TRBV5-6 to TRBJ1-2; D unclear. The sequences come from CD4+ or CD8+ T cells sorted from blood, collected in a trial of the OX40 agonist ivuxolimab. CDR3 amino acids: CASSLAGSYGYTF. The CDR3 coding sequence is TGTGCCAGCAGCTTGGCAGGATCTTATGGCTACACCTTC. The full variable domain, completed using reference TRBV5-6 and TRBJ1-2, is DAGVTQSPTHLIKTRGQQVTLRCSPKSGHDTVSWYQQALGQGPQFIFQYYEEEERQRGNFPDRFSGHQFPNYSSELNVNALLLGDSALYLCASSLAGSYGYTFGSGTRLTVV.